This T cell receptor beta chain was recorded in a study of blood T cell repertoires in COVID-19. Sequencing was performed with immunoSEQ multiplex PCR; in TCRdb, only in-frame clones are kept and a portion is missing. The sample has approximately 80,000 clones, 78% seen once; the top ten hold approximately 15%. This CDR3 has 15 amino acids. The germline V gene has CDR1 SGHDN and CDR2 FVKESK. V lost 1 base to trimming and J lost 8 bases, with 15 bases between them. The chain recombines TRBV14 with TRBJ2-1; TRBD2 is a possible D gene (7 bases). What was sequenced was peripheral blood. The sequence was obtained from a human donor in a cohort sampled during active COVID-19. The CDR3 bases are TGTGCCAGCAGCCAAGGAACGGGGGGCCGGGATGAGCAGTTCTTC. Translated, it gives CASSQGTGGRDEQFF.